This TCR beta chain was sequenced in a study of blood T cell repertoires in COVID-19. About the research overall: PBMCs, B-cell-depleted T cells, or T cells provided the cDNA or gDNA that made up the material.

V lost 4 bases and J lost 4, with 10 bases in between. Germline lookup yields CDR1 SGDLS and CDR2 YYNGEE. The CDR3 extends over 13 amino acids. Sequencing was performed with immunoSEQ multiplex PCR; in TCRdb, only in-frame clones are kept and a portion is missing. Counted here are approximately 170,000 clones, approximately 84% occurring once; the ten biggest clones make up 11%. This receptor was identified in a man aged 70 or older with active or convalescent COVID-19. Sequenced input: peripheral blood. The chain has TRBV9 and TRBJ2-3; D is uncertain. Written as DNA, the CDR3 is TGTGCCAGCAGCCCCCCACTGGCAGATACGCAGTATTTT. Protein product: CASSPPLADTQYF.